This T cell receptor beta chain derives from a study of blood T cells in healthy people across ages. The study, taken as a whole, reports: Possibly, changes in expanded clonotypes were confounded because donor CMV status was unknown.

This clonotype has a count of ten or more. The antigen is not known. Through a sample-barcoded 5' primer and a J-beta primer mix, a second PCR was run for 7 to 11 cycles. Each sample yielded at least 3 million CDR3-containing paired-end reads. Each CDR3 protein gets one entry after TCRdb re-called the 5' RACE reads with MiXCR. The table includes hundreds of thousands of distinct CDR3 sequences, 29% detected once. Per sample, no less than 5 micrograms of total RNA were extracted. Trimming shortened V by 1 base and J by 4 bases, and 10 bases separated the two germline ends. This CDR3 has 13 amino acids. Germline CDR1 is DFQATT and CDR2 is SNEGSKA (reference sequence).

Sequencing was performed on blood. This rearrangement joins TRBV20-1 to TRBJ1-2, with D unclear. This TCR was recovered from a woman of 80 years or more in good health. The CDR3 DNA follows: TGCAGTGCTAGAGTAGAAGCAATCTATGGCTACACCTTC. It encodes CSARVEAIYGYTF.